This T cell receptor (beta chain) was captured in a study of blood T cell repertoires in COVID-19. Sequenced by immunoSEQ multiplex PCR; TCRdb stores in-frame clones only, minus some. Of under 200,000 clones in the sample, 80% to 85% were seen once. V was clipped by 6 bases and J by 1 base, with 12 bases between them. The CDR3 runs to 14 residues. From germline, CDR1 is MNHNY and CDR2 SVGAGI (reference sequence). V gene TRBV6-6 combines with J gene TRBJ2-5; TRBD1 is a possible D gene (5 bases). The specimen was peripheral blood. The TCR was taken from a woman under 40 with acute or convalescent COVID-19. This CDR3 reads CASRMHDSQETQYF. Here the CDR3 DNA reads TGTGCCAGCAGAATGCACGACAGCCAAGAGACCCAGTACTTC.